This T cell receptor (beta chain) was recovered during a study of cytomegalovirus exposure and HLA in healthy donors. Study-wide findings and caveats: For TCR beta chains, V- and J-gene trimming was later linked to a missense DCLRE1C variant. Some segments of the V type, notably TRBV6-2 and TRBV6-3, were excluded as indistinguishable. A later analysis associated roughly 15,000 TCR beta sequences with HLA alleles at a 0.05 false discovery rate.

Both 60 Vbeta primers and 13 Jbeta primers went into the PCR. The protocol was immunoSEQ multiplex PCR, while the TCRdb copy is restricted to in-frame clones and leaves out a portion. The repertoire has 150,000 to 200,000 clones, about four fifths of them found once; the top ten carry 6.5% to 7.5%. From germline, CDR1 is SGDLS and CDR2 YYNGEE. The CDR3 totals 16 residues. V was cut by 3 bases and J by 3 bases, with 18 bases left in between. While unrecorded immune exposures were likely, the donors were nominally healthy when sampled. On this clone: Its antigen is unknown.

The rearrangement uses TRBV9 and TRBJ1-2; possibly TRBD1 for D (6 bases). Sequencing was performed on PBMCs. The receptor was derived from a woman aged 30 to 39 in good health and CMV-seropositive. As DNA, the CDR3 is TGTGCCAGCAGCGCCGCATACAACACAGGGTACTATGGCTACACCTTC. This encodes CASSAAYNTGYYGYTF. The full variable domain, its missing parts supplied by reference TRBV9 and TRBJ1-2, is DSGVTQTPKHLITATGQRVTLRCSPRSGDLSVYWYQQSLDQGLQFLIQYYNGEERAKGNILERFSAQQFPDLHSELNLSSLELGDSALYFCASSAAYNTGYYGYTFGSGTRLTVV.